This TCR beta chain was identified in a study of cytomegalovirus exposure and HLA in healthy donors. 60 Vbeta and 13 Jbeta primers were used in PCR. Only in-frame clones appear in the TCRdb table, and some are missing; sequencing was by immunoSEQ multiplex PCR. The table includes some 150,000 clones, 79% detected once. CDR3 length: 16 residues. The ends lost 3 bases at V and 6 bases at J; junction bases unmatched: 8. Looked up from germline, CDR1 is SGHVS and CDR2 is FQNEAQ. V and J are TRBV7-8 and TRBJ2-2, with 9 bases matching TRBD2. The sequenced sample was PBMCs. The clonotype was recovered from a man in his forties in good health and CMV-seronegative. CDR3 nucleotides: TGTGCCAGCAGCTTCTCAGGCGGGAGGGCGGCCGGGGAGCTGTTTTTT. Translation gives CASSFSGGRAAGELFF. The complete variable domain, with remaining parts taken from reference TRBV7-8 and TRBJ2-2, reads GAGVSQSPRYKVAKRGQDVALRCDPISGHVSLFWYQQALGQGPEFLTYFQNEAQLDKSGLPSDRFFAERPEGSVSTLKIQRTQQEDSAVYLCASSFSGGRAAGELFFGEGSRLTVL.